This T cell receptor beta chain was profiled in a study of OX40 agonist ivuxolimab in advanced cancers. In the study overall: Ivuxolimab, an antibody that agonizes OX40 (CD134), was administered to the patients.

Between the trimmed V and J ends, which lost 3 bases and 5 bases, there was a span of 14 bases. CDR3 size: 14 residues. Per the germline V gene, CDR1 is SGHAT and CDR2 is FQDESV (reference sequence). The repertoire was sequenced with immunoSEQ multiplex PCR; TCRdb's copy has only in-frame clones and lacks some. This table holds around 11,000 clones, 80% found once. This chain joins TRBV11-1 and TRBJ2-7; possibly TRBD1 or TRBD2 for D (5 bases each). The source material was CD4+ or CD8+ T cells sorted from blood, sampled in a trial of the OX40 agonist ivuxolimab. The source of this sequence is an adult with an advanced solid tumor such as melanoma, head and neck, liver or kidney cancer. Here the CDR3 DNA reads TGTGCCAGCAGCTTGGGGTTGGGGGTAAACGAGCAGTACTTC. Protein product: CASSLGLGVNEQYF.